The 23 T cell receptor beta chains reported below all come from one sample, sequenced in a study of T cells in Graves' hyperthyroidism and ophthalmopathy. TCR beta CDR3 sequences were amplified from RNA transcripts. HTBI primers drove first-round RT-PCR of the TCR CDR3. Each CDR3 protein is one row after TCRdb ran MiXCR on the multiplex PCR reads. The table shows more than 550,000 distinct CDR3 sequences, with 45% occurring only once. The sequenced sample was peripheral blood or thyroid tissue (not recorded which). Receptors were obtained from an adult man with Graves' disease, either hyperthyroidism or ophthalmopathy (not recorded which).

This clonotype was observed many times. The rearrangement uses TRBV7-6 and TRBJ1-6; D uncertain. The CDR3 sequence is 18 residues long. V dropped 0 bases and J dropped 7 bases, with 19 bases sitting between them. CDR1 is SGHVS and CDR2 is FNYEAQ in the germline V gene. The CDR3 protein is CASSLAGGLGLSNSPLHF. The CDR3, as DNA: TGTGCCAGCAGCTTAGCGGGCGGCCTCGGACTGTCAAATTCACCCCTCCACTTT.

The chain recombines TRBV19 with TRBJ1-1; D gene unclear. CDR3 length: 14 residues. Germline V lookup: CDR1 LNHDA, CDR2 SQIVND (reference sequence). V was trimmed by 3 bases and J by 2 bases, leaving 10 bases between them. CDR3 loop: CASSIGWANTEAFF. In DNA, the CDR3 is TGTGCCAGTAGTATTGGCTGGGCAAACACTGAAGCTTTCTTT. Full variable domain (missing parts from reference TRBV19 and TRBJ1-1): DGGITQSPKYLFRKEGQNVTLSCEQNLNHDAMYWYRQDPGQGLRLIYYSQIVNDFQKGDIAEGYSVSREKKESFPLTVTSAQKNPTAFYLCASSIGWANTEAFFGQGTRLTVV.

This chain uses TRBV19 with TRBJ1-5; tentative D call: TRBD1 (6 bases). Germline CDR1 reads LNHDA; CDR2 reads SQIVND (reference sequence). The CDR3 runs to 15 residues. V was trimmed by 6 bases and J by 0 bases, leaving 12 bases between them. The CDR3 nucleotides read TGTGCCAGTAGCGCCTCGGACAGTAGCAATCAGCCCCAGCATTTT. Its protein is CASSASDSSNQPQHF.

The chain recombines TRBV10-3 with TRBJ1-3, with D unresolved. The V gene lost 3 bases and the J gene lost 8 bases, with 5 bases spanning the gap. CDR1 is ENHRY and CDR2 is SYGVKD in the germline V gene. CDR3 length: 11 amino acids. The CDR3 spells CAISDGDTIYF. The CDR3 DNA follows: TGTGCCATCAGTGACGGGGACACCATATATTTT.

The CDR3, as DNA: TGCAGTGCTACGGGGGGGTACGAGGACGAGCAGTACTTC. This gives the protein CSATGGYEDEQYF. The chain uses TRBV20-1 and TRBJ2-7; the match to TRBD2 covers 8 bases. With 4 bases clipped from V and 5 bases from J, the junction kept 7 bases outside the gene matches. The germline V gene has CDR1 DFQATT and CDR2 SNEGSKA (reference sequence). The CDR3 length is 13 residues.

In this sample, this clonotype turned up a few times. The chain uses TRBV11-2 and TRBJ1-1; 7 bases are shared with TRBD1. The length of the CDR3 is 14 residues. Germline V gene lookup returns CDR1 SGHAT and CDR2 FQNNGV. V was clipped by 5 bases and J by 7 bases; unmatched bases: 10. CDR3 nucleotides: TGTGCCAGCAGCCCAATCACGGGACAGATTGAAGCTTTCTTT. This gives the protein CASSPITGQIEAFF. The variable domain in full, completed from reference TRBV11-2 and TRBJ1-1, reads EAGVAQSPRYKIIEKRQSVAFWCNPISGHATLYWYQQILGQGPKLLIQFQNNGVVDDSQLPKDRFSAERLKGVDSTLKIQPAKLEDSAVYLCASSPITGQIEAFFGQGTRLTVV.

The chain combines TRBV12-3 or TRBV12-4 with TRBJ2-5, with D possibly TRBD2 on 5 matching bases. V shed 3 bases and J shed 4 bases, with 12 bases lying between them. This CDR3 contains 14 residues. Written as DNA, the CDR3 is TGTGCCAGCAGTTTTTCGGGGTTGGGAGAGACCCAGTACTTC. This translates into CASSFSGLGETQYF.

As to this clonotype: An end of the junction does not agree with germline; a read error may underlie this. V gene TRBV10-3 combines with J gene TRBJ2-2, with a tentative D call TRBD2 (5 bases). CDR1 is ENHRY, CDR2 SYGVKD, per germline. CDR3 length equals 14 residues. The CDR3 loop reads CASSRLSGTGELFF. The CDR3 DNA follows: TGTGCCAGCAGTCGCCTCTCGGGGACCGGGGAGCTGTTTTTT.

This clonotype was recorded many times. J is TRBJ2-7 and V is TRBV9; possible D gene TRBD2, 6 bases. Germline V gene data show CDR1 as SGDLS and CDR2 as YYNGEE. This CDR3 region has 16 residues. V shed 0 bases and J shed 2 bases, with 15 bases lying between them. The CDR3 DNA reads as TGTGCCAGCAGCGTAGAGGGCGGGAATATGCCCTACGAGCAGTACTTC. It is translated as CASSVEGGNMPYEQYF. Full variable domain (rest looked up from reference TRBV9 and TRBJ2-7): DSGVTQTPKHLITATGQRVTLRCSPRSGDLSVYWYQQSLDQGLQFLIQYYNGEERAKGNILERFSAQQFPDLHSELNLSSLELGDSALYFCASSVEGGNMPYEQYFGPGTRLTVT.

Regarding this clonotype: This may come from a read error, since a much larger clone is one base off. V and J are TRBV10-3 and TRBJ2-7, with D uncertain. CDR1 and CDR2 from the germline V gene are ENHRY and SYGVKD. Trimming took off 2 bases at V and 2 bases at J, with 10 bases between the two ends. CDR3 length equals 14 residues. The CDR3 is CAISERLLPYEQYF. CDR3 coding DNA: TGTGCCATCAGTGAGAGGTTATTGCCCTACGAGCAGTACTTC.

The chain combines TRBV9 with TRBJ1-2, with D maybe TRBD1 (6 bases). The germline V gene has CDR1 SGDLS and CDR2 YYNGEE. Deletions cut 5 bases from V and 2 bases from J, with 13 bases between. The CDR3 loop spans 14 amino acids. The CDR3 region is CASRPIGQNYGYTF. The CDR3 nucleotides read TGTGCCAGCAGACCTATCGGACAGAACTATGGCTACACCTTC.

This clonotype was counted a single time. The J gene is TRBJ1-6, the V gene TRBV15, with D maybe TRBD1 (6 bases). This CDR3 is built from 15 residues. V shed 0 bases and J shed 9 bases, with 12 bases lying between them. Germline values: CDR1 LNHNV, CDR2 YYDKDF (reference sequence). The CDR3 nucleotides are TGTGCCACCAGCAGAGACCCGGACAGTGGTTCACCCCTCCACTTT. This gives the protein CATSRDPDSGSPLHF. The whole variable domain, remainder taken from reference TRBV15 and TRBJ1-6, is DAMVIQNPRYQVTQFGKPVTLSCSQTLNHNVMYWYQQKSSQAPKLLFHYYDKDFNNEADTPDNFQSRRPNTSFCFLDIRSPGLGDTAMYLCATSRDPDSGSPLHFGNGTRLTVT.

The chain joins TRBV6-5 to TRBJ2-7; D call uncertain. Between the trimmed V and J ends, which lost 0 bases and 2 bases, there was a span of 11 bases. Germline V gene sequence: CDR1 MNHEY, CDR2 SVGAGI. The CDR3 spans 15 residues. CDR3: CASSYSKALTYEQYF. The CDR3 DNA reads as TGTGCCAGCAGTTACTCGAAAGCGCTAACCTACGAGCAGTACTTC.

This clonotype was seen only a few times. The V gene is TRBV7-8, the J gene TRBJ1-2; D is unclear. CDR1 and CDR2 (germline): SGHVS, FQNEAQ. The V gene lost 3 bases and the J gene lost 4 bases, with 15 bases spanning the gap. The CDR3 totals 15 residues. This chain's CDR3 is CASSLEAGRGYGYTF. The CDR3 coding sequence is TGTGCCAGCAGCTTGGAGGCGGGTCGTGGCTATGGCTACACCTTC.

This clonotype has only a few counts. The chain is built from TRBV20-1 and TRBJ1-1; D call uncertain. The CDR3 has 11 amino acids. V gave up 3 bases and J gave up 8 bases, with 10 bases separating them. CDR1 is DFQATT and CDR2 is SNEGSKA in the germline V gene (reference sequence). The CDR3 DNA reads TGCAGTGCTAGTGTGCTCGGAGAAGCTTTCTTT. It is translated as CSASVLGEAFF.

A remark on this clonotype: Just one base apart from a much larger clone, this may be a read error. The J gene is TRBJ2-5, the V gene TRBV15; TRBD1 matches 10 bases. This CDR3 is 16 amino acids long. Germline assignment: CDR1 LNHNV and CDR2 YYDKDF (reference sequence). The ends lost 1 base at V and 5 bases at J; junction bases unmatched: 7. In nucleotides, the CDR3 is TGTGCCACCAGCAGAGGGGACAGGGGCCGGGGGGAGACCCAGTACTTC. Its protein is CATSRGDRGRGETQYF.

This clonotype was detected only a few times. The chain couples TRBV7-8 to TRBJ2-7; 8 positions match TRBD1. The J call may not be correct, given that the DNA end is closer to TRBJ2-1. The CDR3 spans 15 residues. Germline CDR1 SGHVS, CDR2 FQNEAQ. In nucleotides, the CDR3 is TGTGCCAGCAGTGAGGTGGACAGGGTCTTCAATGAGCAGTTCTTC. This gives the protein CASSEVDRVFNEQFF.

This clonotype was counted many times. This sequence joins TRBV7-8 and TRBJ2-7; perhaps TRBD1 as D (6 bases). CDR1 and CDR2 (germline): SGHVS, FQNEAQ. The CDR3 is 14 residues long. V was trimmed by 1 base and J by 0 bases, leaving 7 bases between them. This CDR3 reads CASSLVGASYEQYF. The CDR3, as DNA: TGTGCCAGCAGCTTAGTGGGGGCCTCCTACGAGCAGTACTTC.

The chain carries TRBV28 and TRBJ1-1, with TRBD1 as a possible D gene (5 bases). Germline values: CDR1 MDHEN, CDR2 SYDVKM. Trimming shortened V by 11 bases and J by 9 bases, and 19 bases separated the two germline ends. The CDR3 has 12 residues. In nucleotides, the CDR3 is TGTGCCGCAGCCTGGGGCAGAGATAAAGCTTTCTTT. It specifies CAAAWGRDKAFF.

This clonotype has at least ten counts. The chain has TRBV29-1 and TRBJ2-7; D is uncertain. Germline CDR1 is SQVTM and CDR2 is ANQGSEA. Trimming pared 3 bases from V and 2 bases from J, leaving 8 bases between. The CDR3 totals 12 residues. CDR3: CSVEKGPYEQYF. The CDR3 region has the DNA TGCAGCGTTGAGAAGGGTCCCTACGAGCAGTACTTC.

This rearrangement joins TRBV7-9 to TRBJ2-7; 9 positions match TRBD1. Germline loops: CDR1 SEHNR, CDR2 FQNEAQ (reference sequence). V lost 5 bases and J lost 6; bases outside the gene matches: 11. This CDR3 is built from 15 residues. CDR3 in DNA: TGTGCCAGCAGCGCCTCCGGGACAGGGAGGGGCGAGCAGTACTTC. It translates to CASSASGTGRGEQYF.

In this sample, this clonotype turned up many times. The gene calls are TRBV7-8 and TRBJ2-5; 7 nucleotides align to TRBD2. Germline V CDR1 and CDR2: SGHVS, FQNEAQ. Unmatched junction bases numbered 6, after V lost 4 bases and J lost 4 bases. This CDR3 is built from 14 residues. The CDR3 is CASSWGGERETQYF. The CDR3 DNA reads as TGTGCCAGCAGCTGGGGGGGAGAGAGAGAGACCCAGTACTTC.

This clonotype showed up just a few times. CDR3 protein: CASSLGTGISQYF. CDR3 coding DNA: TGTGCCAGCAGTTTGGGGACAGGTATTTCCCAGTACTTC. J is TRBJ2-7 and V is TRBV25-1, with 8 bases lining up with TRBD1. Germline V CDR1 and CDR2: MGHDK, SYGVNS. The CDR3 extends over 13 amino acids. V lost 5 bases to trimming and J lost 10 bases; unmatched junction nucleotides: 10.